This entry features one T cell receptor (beta chain) sequence. What it recognizes is unknown. The read falls 3 residues short of the CDR3 end, and the missing part is taken from the germline J gene. This sample was taken from a study of T cells in women clearing cervical HPV infection. Data came from immunoSEQ multiplex PCR; TCRdb stores just in-frame clones and leaves some out. Its table lists 25,000 to 35,000 clones. The length of the CDR3 is 13 residues. The germline gives CDR1 SGHTA, CDR2 FQGNSA. Deletions cut 3 bases from V and 5 bases from J, with 11 bases between. Overall study results and limits: Each sample's T-cell count was unknown, possibly confounding richness. Richness plus V gene abundances separated cases from controls with AUC over 0.8. TRBV6-7 abundance was lower in cases than controls (0.11% versus 0.16%).

The chain joins TRBV7-2 to TRBJ2-7, with no clear D. The sequence came from a woman aged 18 to 75 with a cervical HPV16 infection that either progressed to CIN3+ or cleared (not recorded which). Sequencing used blood buffy coat. The CDR3 here is CASSFPPPNEQYF. The CDR3 bases that were read are TGTGCCAGCAGCTTCCCCCCCCCTAACGAG.